This paragraph reports one T cell receptor (beta chain). Its antigen target is currently unknown. It has no much larger one-base neighbor in the sample; base qualities were not kept. Library preparation employed the immunoSEQ multiplex PCR assay. TCRdb retrieved this table from immuneACCESS and kept in-frame rearrangements only. Not all clones are present; in checked studies, unresolved V genes account for under half, and no reason is known for the remainder. Across this sample there are about 93,000 clones, with 75% to 95% seen only once. 1.5% to 2% of the sample is in the top ten clones. The CDR3, from cysteine to phenylalanine, totals 14 residues. Kept here is only the CDR3 DNA, which spans 42 bases and is read in frame from base 1. V is clipped by 6 bases and J by 5 bases, and the sequence between their germline boundaries is 14 bases long. The germline V gene sets CDR1 to SNHLY and CDR2 to FYNNEI.

The sample belongs to a study of T cell changes during pregnancy in multiple sclerosis (dated by TCRdb to about 2019). As for the study more broadly: Changes in the T cell repertoire over the course of pregnancy were examined in this study in women with multiple sclerosis.

This TCR derives from a female donor in good health, enrolled as a control in a pregnancy study. The V and J segments used are TRBV2 and TRBJ1-5; a weak D assignment points to TRBD1 (6 bases agree). Material: peripheral blood, obtained after pregnancy. The DNA sequence is given as TGTGCCAGCAGATCAACAGGGTTGGATCAGCCCCAGCATTTT. Its amino acids are CASRSTGLDQPQHF.